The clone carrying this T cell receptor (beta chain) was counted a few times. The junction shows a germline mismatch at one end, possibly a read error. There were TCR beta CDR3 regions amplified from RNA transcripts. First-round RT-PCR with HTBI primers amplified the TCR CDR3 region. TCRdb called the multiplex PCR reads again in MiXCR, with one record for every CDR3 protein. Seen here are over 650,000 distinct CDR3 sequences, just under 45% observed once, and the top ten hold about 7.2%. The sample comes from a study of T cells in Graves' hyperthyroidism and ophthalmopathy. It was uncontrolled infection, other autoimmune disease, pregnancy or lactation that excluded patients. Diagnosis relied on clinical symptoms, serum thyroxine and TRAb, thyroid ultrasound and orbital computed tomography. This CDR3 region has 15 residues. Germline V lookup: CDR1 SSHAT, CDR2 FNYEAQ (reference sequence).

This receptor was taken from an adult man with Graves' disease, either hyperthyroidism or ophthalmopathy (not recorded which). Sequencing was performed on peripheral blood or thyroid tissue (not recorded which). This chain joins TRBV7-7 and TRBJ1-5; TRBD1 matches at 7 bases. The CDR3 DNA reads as TGCGCCAGCAGTCAGGGGTTACAGGGGAGACAGCCCCAGCATTTT. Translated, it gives CASSQGLQGRQPQHF.